This record covers a single T cell receptor (beta chain). Its target antigen remains unknown. No base quality values were provided; no much bigger clone lies one nucleotide off. TCRbeta CDR3 regions were amplified from genomic DNA by means of the immunoSEQ Assay, a bias-controlled multiplex PCR. As for the authors' bioinformatics: The number of nucleated cells in each sample was estimated from the amplification of reference gene primers within the assay. To quantify the absolute abundance of each unique TCRbeta CDR3 rearrangement, sequence reads were collapsed and filtered. For each sample, productive Simpson clonality was calculated by taking the square root of Simpson's diversity index across productive rearrangements. Held by TCRdb, this immuneACCESS table contains in-frame sequences only and omits some clones. Under half of the omission traces to an unresolved V gene where checked; the cause of the rest is unknown. D and trimming come from the DNA, and the V and J calls and clone size come from that table. The sample table records roughly 92,000 clones; about nine tenths of these occur just once. In total, the top ten clones hold around 5% of the sample.

The data were obtained in a study of blood T cell repertoires in COVID-19 (dated by TCRdb to about 2020). Some background on the complete study: The collaborator samples originated in the United States, Italy and Spain and spanned the acute and convalescent phases of COVID-19. The material from the prospective study consisted of cDNA or gDNA derived from T cells, B-cell-depleted T cells, or PBMCs. The samples were drawn from the first 160 participants of the ongoing ImmuneRACE study and from 1,254 subjects provided by 6 global collaborators. The repertoires were made available in a free public database intended to serve as a resource for research on the immune response to SARS-CoV-2. Subjects who had been exposed to COVID-19, were actively infected with it, or had recovered from it provided the deeply sampled blood TCRbeta repertoires that made up the dataset. A de-identified subject ID, COVID-19 status, age in years and sex were almost always included in the sample metadata. Where available, HLA class I and class II types were obtained from metadata supplied by the sample provider rather than from assay-based typing. The paper as a whole reports these results and caveats: The amount of clinical and demographic metadata varied by source and participant and was provided uncurated.

The collaborating institutions used their own protocols to collect whole blood in K2EDTA tubes. For TCRbeta analysis, collaborators shipped samples in one of three forms: frozen whole blood, isolated PBMCs, or DNA extracted from either of those sample types. Unmatched junction bases come to 6, with V trimmed by 4 bases and J by 0 bases. As encoded in the germline V gene, CDR1 is SGHRS while CDR2 is YFSETQ. From cysteine to phenylalanine, the CDR3 is 15 amino acids long. Left in the record is the CDR3 DNA by itself, 45 bases read in frame from the first base. The V and J genes are TRBV5-1 and TRBJ1-1, with TRBD1 matching 7 junction bases. The clonotype was recovered from a woman over 75 with acute or convalescent COVID-19. The sample taken for sequencing was peripheral blood. The bases are TGCGCCAGCAGCCAACTGACAGGGATGAACACTGAAGCTTTCTTT. The resulting protein is CASSQLTGMNTEAFF.